Listed here are 28 T cell receptor beta chains from one sample, sequenced in a study of cytotoxic CD8 clonotypes in ibrutinib-treated CLL. Profiling relied on immunoSEQ multiplex PCR, and the TCRdb table lists in-frame clones only, not all of them. The sample holds 150,000 or so clones, approximately 75% seen once. This sample comprised PBMCs, obtained after 12 months of ibrutinib treatment. The receptors were gathered from a human donor with chronic lymphocytic leukemia.

This clone was observed once. The chain is built from TRBV28 and TRBJ1-1; D call uncertain. Looked up from germline, CDR1 is MDHEN and CDR2 is SYDVKM. This CDR3 region has 16 residues. Deletions cut 5 bases from V and 3 bases from J, with 19 bases between. CDR3 amino acids: CASSPPGRHPDTEAFF. CDR3 in DNA: TGTGCCAGCAGTCCCCCAGGCAGGCACCCCGACACTGAAGCTTTCTTT.

This clone appeared a single time. The chain couples TRBV7-2 to TRBJ2-5; D may be TRBD1 or TRBD2 (6 bases each). V lost 8 bases, J lost 4 bases, and 11 bases lay in between. CDR1 is SGHTA and CDR2 is FQGNSA in the germline V gene. There are 12 residues in the CDR3. This CDR3 reads CASFGGGETQYF. CDR3 nucleotides: TGTGCCAGCTTCGGGGGCGGAGAGACCCAGTACTTC. The complete variable domain, with remaining parts taken from reference TRBV7-2 and TRBJ2-5, reads GAGVSQSPSNKVTEKGKDVELRCDPISGHTALYWYRQSLGQGLEFLIYFQGNSAPDKSGLPSDRFSAERTGGSVSTLTIQRTQQEDSAVYLCASFGGGETQYFGPGTRLLVL.

The V and J genes are TRBV5-1 and TRBJ2-1, with D perhaps TRBD2 (7 bases). From germline, CDR1 is SGHRS and CDR2 YFSETQ. Deletions cut 0 bases from V and 9 bases from J, with 22 bases between. The CDR3 contains 17 residues. CDR3 in DNA: TGCGCCAGCAGCTTGGAAACGGCGGGGGCCAACGGTGGTGAGCAGTTCTTC. It specifies CASSLETAGANGGEQFF.

This clone was picked up a small number of times. The chain joins TRBV30 to TRBJ1-1; D ambiguous. Germline V CDR1 and CDR2: GTSNPN, SVGIG (reference sequence). With 1 base removed from V and 1 base from J, the gap between germline ends came to 7 bases. The CDR3 extends over 13 amino acids. The CDR3 protein is CAWSAVWNTEAFF. DNA for the CDR3: TGTGCCTGGAGTGCAGTCTGGAACACTGAAGCTTTCTTT.

V gene TRBV27 combines with J gene TRBJ2-5; the D call may be TRBD1 or TRBD2 (5 bases each). The CDR3 has 15 residues. Looked up from germline, CDR1 is MNHEY and CDR2 is SMNVEV (reference sequence). The ends were cut back, 0 bases at V and 1 base at J, with 9 bases in the middle. The CDR3: CASSLSWGIQETQYF. Written as DNA, the CDR3 is TGTGCCAGCAGTTTATCCTGGGGGATCCAAGAGACCCAGTACTTC.

The chain couples TRBV15 to TRBJ2-3; 13 bases fit TRBD2. V trimming: 5 bases; J trimming: 4 bases; junction bases outside the gene matches: 6. CDR1 is LNHNV, CDR2 YYDKDF, per germline (reference sequence). The CDR3 consists of 16 residues. The chain's CDR3 is CATSSRTSGSADTQYF. The CDR3 DNA reads as TGTGCCACCAGCTCTCGGACTAGCGGGAGCGCAGATACGCAGTATTTT. Looking up the rest from reference TRBV15 and TRBJ2-3 gives the full variable domain: DAMVIQNPRYQVTQFGKPVTLSCSQTLNHNVMYWYQQKSSQAPKLLFHYYDKDFNNEADTPDNFQSRRPNTSFCFLDIRSPGLGDTAMYLCATSSRTSGSADTQYFGPGTRLTVL.

The chain recombines TRBV6-1 with TRBJ1-2; a possible D gene is TRBD1 (5 bases). In germline, CDR1 is MNHNS, CDR2 SASEGT. This CDR3 is built from 12 residues. The V end was cut by 7 bases, the J end by 3 bases, with 9 bases between. CDR3 in DNA: TGTGCCAGCAATCCGGGGGACTATGGCTACACCTTC. This gives the protein CASNPGDYGYTF.

The table lists this clone with a few counts. The V call is TRBV13, the J call TRBJ2-7, with D hard to call. The CDR3 runs to 13 residues. CDR1 PRHDT and CDR2 FYEKMQ come from the germline V gene (reference sequence). Trimming shortened V by 3 bases and J by 6 bases, and 12 bases separated the two germline ends. CDR3 region: CASSLLRNREQYF. The DNA of the CDR3 is TGTGCCAGCAGCTTGCTTAGAAACCGCGAGCAGTACTTC. The full variable domain, rest sourced from reference TRBV13 and TRBJ2-7, is AAGVIQSPRHLIKEKRETATLKCYPIPRHDTVYWYQQGPGQDPQFLISFYEKMQSDKGSIPDRFSAQQFSDYHSELNMSSLELGDSALYFCASSLLRNREQYFGPGTRLTVT.

The gene calls are TRBV9 and TRBJ2-3; D remains ambiguous. This CDR3 contains 15 residues. V was clipped by 3 bases and J by 3 bases, with 14 bases between them. Germline assignment: CDR1 SGDLS and CDR2 YYNGEE. The CDR3 nucleotides read TGTGCCAGCAGCGCCGGCTCCTTCGGGACAGATACGCAGTATTTT. It yields the protein CASSAGSFGTDTQYF.

V usage is TRBV27 and J usage is TRBJ2-7; 9 positions match TRBD2. Germline V gene sequence: CDR1 MNHEY, CDR2 SMNVEV (reference sequence). This CDR3 spans 13 amino acids. Trimming took 6 bases from V and 4 from J; bases not matched to a gene: 4. Written as DNA, the CDR3 is TGTGCCAGCAGGGCCAGCGGGGGGTACGAGCAGTACTTC. As protein: CASRASGGYEQYF.

The chain couples TRBV6-6 to TRBJ1-6; the D gene is possibly TRBD1 (6 bases). The V end lost 7 bases, the J end lost 0 bases, and 13 bases lay between the germline ends. The germline gives CDR1 MNHNY, CDR2 SVGAGI (reference sequence). CDR3 size: 16 residues. CDR3 loop: CASTRTASSYNSPLHF. CDR3 coding DNA: TGTGCCAGCACTAGGACAGCGAGCTCCTATAATTCACCCCTCCACTTT.

The sample holds a few counts of this clone. The chain combines TRBV27 with TRBJ1-2, with no clear D. The CDR3 covers 13 residues. Deletions cut 4 bases from V and 2 bases from J, with 8 bases between. Germline CDR1 and CDR2: MNHEY and SMNVEV (reference sequence). Here the CDR3 reads CASSSTENYGYTF. The DNA for the CDR3 is TGTGCCAGCAGTTCTACAGAAAACTATGGCTACACCTTC.

The V call is TRBV7-9, the J call TRBJ2-1, with 11 positions matching TRBD1. V lost 11 bases to trimming and J lost 3 bases; unmatched junction nucleotides: 18. This CDR3 has 18 amino acids. Germline CDR1 and CDR2: SEHNR and FQNEAQ (reference sequence). Written as DNA, the CDR3 is TGTGCCGGCGATAGCGGGGACCCCGGGACAGGGGGCTACAATGAGCAGTTCTTC. As protein: CAGDSGDPGTGGYNEQFF.

The chain is built from TRBV10-3 and TRBJ1-2; TRBD1 aligns across 9 bases. CDR1 is ENHRY and CDR2 is SYGVKD in the germline V gene. The V segment lost 2 bases and the J segment 3 bases; nucleotides outside the gene matches: 10. The CDR3 spans 17 residues. The CDR3 loop reads CAISEINRGRTDYGYTF. DNA of the CDR3: TGTGCCATCAGTGAGATAAACAGGGGGCGAACTGACTATGGCTACACCTTC.

This sequence joins TRBV19 and TRBJ2-5; tentatively, D is TRBD1 (6 bases). CDR1 is LNHDA and CDR2 is SQIVND in the germline V gene (reference sequence). V was clipped by 7 bases and J by 0 bases, with 12 bases between them. This CDR3 spans 14 amino acids. CDR3: CASTVGQNQETQYF. In DNA form, the CDR3 reads TGTGCCAGTACCGTGGGACAAAACCAAGAGACCCAGTACTTC.

The rearrangement joins TRBV6-5 to TRBJ2-7, with D perhaps given as TRBD1 or TRBD2 (5 bases each). V was clipped by 8 bases and J by 5 bases, with 16 bases between them. This CDR3 spans 13 amino acids. Germline V gene lookup returns CDR1 MNHEY and CDR2 SVGAGI. Written as DNA, the CDR3 is TGTGCCAGCCCCGTCGGGGACCCAGACGAGCAGTACTTC. Translating it yields CASPVGDPDEQYF.

This clone came up a few times. This chain links TRBV6-5 with TRBJ2-1, with D perhaps TRBD1 (5 bases). The CDR3 is 13 residues long. The V end was cut by 2 bases, the J end by 6 bases, with 8 bases between. In germline, CDR1 is MNHEY, CDR2 SVGAGI. The CDR3 DNA sequence: TGTGCCAGCAGTTACCAAGGGGCCAATGAGCAGTTCTTC. Protein product: CASSYQGANEQFF.

The CDR3 region has the DNA TGTGCCAGCGGGGGGACTAGCATTTCAGATACGCAGTATTTT. Encoded protein: CASGGTSISDTQYF. This chain links TRBV11-2 with TRBJ2-3; 9 bases line up with TRBD2. CDR1 is SGHAT, CDR2 FQNNGV, per germline. The CDR3 runs 14 residues. After removal of 8 bases from V and 4 bases from J, the junction contained 7 bases not matched to a gene.

The J gene is TRBJ1-1, the V gene TRBV5-1; D may be TRBD1 (5 bases). V was cut by 7 bases and J by 1 base, with 14 bases left in between. From germline, CDR1 is SGHRS and CDR2 YFSETQ. CDR3 length: 14 residues. The CDR3 loop reads CASGEPGENTEAFF. The CDR3 DNA reads as TGCGCCAGCGGGGAGCCGGGGGAGAACACTGAAGCTTTCTTT. The entire variable domain, with the rest obtained from reference TRBV5-1 and TRBJ1-1, is as follows: KAGVTQTPRYLIKTRGQQVTLSCSPISGHRSVSWYQQTPGQGLQFLFEYFSETQRNKGNFPGRFSGRQFSNSRSEMNVSTLELGDSALYLCASGEPGENTEAFFGQGTRLTVV.

This clone was counted a single time. This chain joins TRBV28 and TRBJ1-3; no clear D gene. Trimming left V 3 bases short and J 7 bases short, with 13 bases between. The CDR3 contains 14 residues. The germline gives CDR1 MDHEN, CDR2 SYDVKM. Here the CDR3 reads CASSFDPGSNTIYF. DNA of the CDR3: TGTGCCAGCAGTTTCGATCCCGGGAGCAACACCATATATTTT.

This chain joins TRBV9 and TRBJ1-3; TRBD1 matches 8 bases. The trim removed 4 bases at V and 0 bases at J, leaving 12 bases unmatched. Germline CDR1 is SGDLS and CDR2 is YYNGEE. The CDR3 is 18 amino acids. The CDR3 bases are TGTGCCAGCAGCCGGCAGGGACAGGCTATTTTCTCTGGAAACACCATATATTTT. It is translated as CASSRQGQAIFSGNTIYF.

This chain joins TRBV5-1 and TRBJ1-2; D call uncertain. The length of the CDR3 is 13 residues. CDR1 and CDR2 (germline): SGHRS, YFSETQ. Deletions cut 2 bases from V and 7 bases from J, with 12 bases between. DNA of the CDR3: TGCGCCAGCAGCTTACAGAGACATACTGGCTACACCTTC. This translates into CASSLQRHTGYTF.

The gene calls are TRBV6-1 and TRBJ1-1; D is undetermined. From germline, CDR1 is MNHNS and CDR2 SASEGT. The CDR3 covers 15 residues. Trimming cost V 2 bases and J 0 bases, with 10 bases left between them. In DNA form, the CDR3 reads TGTGCCAGCAGTGAAAAACCGGGAATGAACACTGAAGCTTTCTTT. It encodes CASSEKPGMNTEAFF.

The genes are TRBV9 and TRBJ2-3; D is undetermined. The CDR3 length is 14 residues. The V end was cut by 5 bases, the J end by 8 bases, with 18 bases between. The germline CDR1 and CDR2 sequences are SGDLS and YYNGEE. The CDR3 reads CASSPWGSRRTQYF. The DNA of the CDR3 is TGTGCCAGCAGTCCCTGGGGATCCCGGCGTACGCAGTATTTT.

The chain uses TRBV4-1 and TRBJ1-5; D call uncertain. V shed 3 bases and J shed 0 bases, with 15 bases lying between them. The CDR3 extends over 17 amino acids. Per germline, CDR1 MGHRA and CDR2 YSYEKL. The CDR3 here is CASSQARTDYSNQPQHF. CDR3 coding DNA: TGCGCCAGCAGCCAGGCACGGACCGATTATAGCAATCAGCCCCAGCATTTT.

The chain combines TRBV27 with TRBJ2-5; the D gene is possibly TRBD2 (5 bases). The CDR3 consists of 15 residues. V was shortened by 10 bases and J by 5 bases, with 23 bases between the two germline ends. The germline V gene has CDR1 MNHEY and CDR2 SMNVEV (reference sequence). The CDR3 sequence: CATSLRPAAVETQYF. CDR3 nucleotides: TGTGCCACCTCCCTTCGCCCAGCGGCTGTGGAGACCCAGTACTTC.

This clone was picked up one time. The CDR3 DNA reads as TGCGCCAGCAGCCAAGTAGCCAGCGGGAAGGCCTTCTCCTACGAGCAGTACTTC. It is translated as CASSQVASGKAFSYEQYF. This rearrangement joins TRBV4-3 to TRBJ2-7; TRBD2 agrees at 7 bases. The CDR3 has 18 residues. Germline assignment: CDR1 LGHNA and CDR2 YSLEER. J was trimmed by 0 bases and V by 1 base; bases with no gene match: 12.

The CDR3 DNA follows: TGTGCCAGCAGTCGCTTGAGAGGGGCAGAGACCCAGTACTTC. Its translation: CASSRLRGAETQYF. This chain links TRBV6-5 with TRBJ2-5; D possibly matches TRBD1 or TRBD2 (5 bases each). Germline lookup yields CDR1 MNHEY and CDR2 SVGAGI. CDR3 length equals 14 residues. V was pared by 5 bases and J by 4 bases, with 14 bases between.